The 10 T cell receptor beta chains listed next were all sequenced from one sample in a study of blood T cell repertoires in COVID-19. Assay: immunoSEQ multiplex PCR; the TCRdb copy retains only in-frame clones and omits some. The sample has roughly 87,000 clones, 60% to 80% seen once. The sample consisted of peripheral blood. These receptors came from a woman between 50 and 59 years old with acute or convalescent COVID-19.

The rearrangement links TRBV28 to TRBJ1-3; possibly TRBD1 for D (5 bases). Trimming took 7 bases from V and 2 from J, leaving 15 bases between them. The CDR3 is 15 amino acids. Germline loops: CDR1 MDHEN, CDR2 SYDVKM. CDR3 amino acids: CASTNLRGAGNTIYF. The CDR3 coding sequence is TGTGCCAGCACCAACCTGCGGGGCGCTGGAAACACCATATATTTT. The full variable domain, rest sourced from reference TRBV28 and TRBJ1-3, is DVKVTQSSRYLVKRTGEKVFLECVQDMDHENMFWYRQDPGLGLRLIYFSYDVKMKEKGDIPEGYSVSREKKERFSLILESASTNQTSMYLCASTNLRGAGNTIYFGEGSWLTVV.

The chain links TRBV28 to TRBJ2-7; 10 bases map to TRBD1. The CDR3 consists of 15 residues. The germline CDR1 and CDR2 sequences are MDHEN and SYDVKM. V lost 6 bases to trimming and J lost 2 bases; unmatched junction nucleotides: 7. The DNA of the CDR3 is TGTGCCAGCAGGGACGGGGGACAGGGGCCCTACGAGCAGTACTTC. Translating gives CASRDGGQGPYEQYF.

V and J are TRBV28 and TRBJ2-1; D uncertain. Germline V gene sequence: CDR1 MDHEN, CDR2 SYDVKM. With 5 bases removed from V and 4 bases from J, the gap between germline ends came to 12 bases. The CDR3 runs to 14 residues. The CDR3 loop is CASSPPQAYNEQFF. The CDR3 bases are TGTGCCAGCAGTCCCCCCCAGGCTTACAATGAGCAGTTCTTC. Supplemented by reference TRBV28 and TRBJ2-1, the full variable domain reads DVKVTQSSRYLVKRTGEKVFLECVQDMDHENMFWYRQDPGLGLRLIYFSYDVKMKEKGDIPEGYSVSREKKERFSLILESASTNQTSMYLCASSPPQAYNEQFFGPGTRLTVL.

This clone was observed a handful of times. J is TRBJ1-3 and V is TRBV4-3; D remains ambiguous. V lost 6 bases to trimming and J lost 8 bases, with 14 bases between them. In germline, CDR1 is LGHNA, CDR2 YSLEER. This CDR3 has 13 amino acids. The CDR3 region is CASSERLRDTIYF. CDR3 DNA: TGCGCCAGCAGTGAGAGGCTACGGGACACCATATATTTT.

The chain uses TRBV5-1 and TRBJ1-2, with D perhaps matching TRBD1 (5 bases). The V gene's germline CDR1 is SGHRS and CDR2 YFSETQ. The CDR3 contains 16 residues. Trimming shortened V by 3 bases and J by 4 bases, and 19 bases separated the two germline ends. Written as DNA, the CDR3 is TGCGCCAGCAGCTGGGAGCAATTTGGGGGGAGCTATGGCTACACCTTC. It yields the protein CASSWEQFGGSYGYTF.

This clone showed up just a few times. This sequence joins TRBV6-5 and TRBJ1-2; D perhaps matches TRBD1 (5 bases). Trimming removed 7 bases from V and 8 bases from J, with 17 bases in between. The germline CDR1 and CDR2 sequences are MNHEY and SVGAGI. This CDR3 is built from 13 residues. Written as DNA, the CDR3 is TGTGCCAGCACGGGGGGGAGCAATAGAGGCTACACCTTC. It translates to CASTGGSNRGYTF.

V and J are TRBV27 and TRBJ1-2; no reliable D call. The CDR3 loop spans 14 amino acids. Germline assignment: CDR1 MNHEY and CDR2 SMNVEV (reference sequence). V lost 4 bases and J lost 8, with 17 bases in between. The CDR3 loop is CASSSRAWALGYTF. The CDR3 coding sequence is TGTGCCAGCAGTTCCAGAGCCTGGGCGTTGGGCTACACCTTC.

V and J are TRBV6-5 and TRBJ1-5, with D possibly being TRBD1 (6 bases). This CDR3 is 13 amino acids long. Germline assignment: CDR1 MNHEY and CDR2 SVGAGI. V was cut by 5 bases and J by 5 bases, with 10 bases left in between. CDR3 in amino acids: CASSRGGDQPQHF. The CDR3 nucleotides are TGTGCCAGCAGTCGAGGGGGGGATCAGCCCCAGCATTTT.

The rearrangement links TRBV28 to TRBJ1-2; a weak D match, TRBD1 (5 bases). CDR1 MDHEN and CDR2 SYDVKM come from the germline V gene. The CDR3 totals 12 residues. Trimming left V 8 bases short and J 6 bases short, with 13 bases between. The CDR3 here is CASGDRQNGYTF. The CDR3 nucleotides are TGTGCCAGCGGAGATAGACAGAATGGCTACACCTTC.

The V call is TRBV7-9, the J call TRBJ1-3; 7 bases are a match to TRBD1. Germline-derived CDR1 and CDR2 are SEHNR and FQNEAQ (reference sequence). The J segment lost 0 bases and the V segment lost 1 base, leaving 9 bases of the junction unmatched. The CDR3 runs to 18 residues. As DNA, the CDR3 is TGTGCCAGCAGCTTAGGGACAGGACCAGTCGACTCTGGAAACACCATATATTTT. Protein product: CASSLGTGPVDSGNTIYF.